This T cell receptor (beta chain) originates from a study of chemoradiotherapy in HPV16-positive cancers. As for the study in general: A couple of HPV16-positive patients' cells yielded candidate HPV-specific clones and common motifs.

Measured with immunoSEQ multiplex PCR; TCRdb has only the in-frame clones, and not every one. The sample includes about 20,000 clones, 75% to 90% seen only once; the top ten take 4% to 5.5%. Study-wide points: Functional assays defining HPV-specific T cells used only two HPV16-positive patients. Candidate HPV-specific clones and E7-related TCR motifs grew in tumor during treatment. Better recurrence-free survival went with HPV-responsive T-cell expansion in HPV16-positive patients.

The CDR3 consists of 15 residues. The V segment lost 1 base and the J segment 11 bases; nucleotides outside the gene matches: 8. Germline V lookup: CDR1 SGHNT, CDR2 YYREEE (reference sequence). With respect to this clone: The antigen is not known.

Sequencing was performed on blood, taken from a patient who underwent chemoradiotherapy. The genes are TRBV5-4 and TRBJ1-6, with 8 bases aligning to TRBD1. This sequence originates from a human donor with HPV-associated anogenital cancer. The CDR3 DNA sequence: TGTGCCAGCAGCTTGCCGGGACAGGCCACAACACCCCTCCACTTT. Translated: CASSLPGQATTPLHF. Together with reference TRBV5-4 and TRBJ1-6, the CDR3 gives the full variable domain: ETGVTQSPTHLIKTRGQQVTLRCSSQSGHNTVSWYQQALGQGPQFIFQYYREEENGRGNFPPRFSGLQFPNYSSELNVNALELDDSALYLCASSLPGQATTPLHFGNGTRLTVT.